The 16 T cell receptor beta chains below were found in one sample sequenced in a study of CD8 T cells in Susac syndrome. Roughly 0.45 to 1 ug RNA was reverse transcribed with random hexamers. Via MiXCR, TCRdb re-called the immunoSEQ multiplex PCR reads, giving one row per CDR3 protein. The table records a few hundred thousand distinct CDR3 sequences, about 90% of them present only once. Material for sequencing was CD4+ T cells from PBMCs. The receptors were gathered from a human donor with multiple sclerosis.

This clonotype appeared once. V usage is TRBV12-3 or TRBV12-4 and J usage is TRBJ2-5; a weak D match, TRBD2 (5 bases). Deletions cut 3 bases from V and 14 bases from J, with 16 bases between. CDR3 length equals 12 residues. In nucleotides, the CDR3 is TGTGCCAGCAGTTTCGCGGCCACCGGGGAATACTTC. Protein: CASSFAATGEYF.

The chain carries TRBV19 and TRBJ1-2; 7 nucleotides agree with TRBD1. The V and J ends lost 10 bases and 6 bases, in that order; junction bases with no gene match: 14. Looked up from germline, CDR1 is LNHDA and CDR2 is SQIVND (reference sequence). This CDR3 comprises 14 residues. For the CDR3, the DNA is TGTGCCACTTCGACCCCGACAGGGTCACATGGCTACACCTTC. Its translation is CATSTPTGSHGYTF.

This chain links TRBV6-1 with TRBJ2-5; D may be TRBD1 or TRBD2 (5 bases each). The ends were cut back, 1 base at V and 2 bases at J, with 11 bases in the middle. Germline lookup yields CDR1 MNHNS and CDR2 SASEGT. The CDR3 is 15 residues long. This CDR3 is CASSEGWGSQETQYF. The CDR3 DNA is TGTGCCAGCAGTGAAGGCTGGGGGTCGCAAGAGACCCAGTACTTC.

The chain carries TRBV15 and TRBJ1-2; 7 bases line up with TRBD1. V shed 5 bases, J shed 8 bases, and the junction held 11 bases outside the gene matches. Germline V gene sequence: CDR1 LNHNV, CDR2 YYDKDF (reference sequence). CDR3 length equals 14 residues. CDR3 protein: CATSPRLTGSGYTF. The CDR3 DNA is TGTGCCACCAGCCCGCGCCTGACAGGGAGCGGCTACACCTTC.

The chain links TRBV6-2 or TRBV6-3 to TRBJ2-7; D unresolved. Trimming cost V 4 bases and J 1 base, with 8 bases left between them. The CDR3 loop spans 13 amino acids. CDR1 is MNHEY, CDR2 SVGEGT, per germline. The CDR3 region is CASSFVASYEQYF. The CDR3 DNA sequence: TGTGCCAGCAGTTTTGTAGCTTCCTACGAGCAGTACTTC.

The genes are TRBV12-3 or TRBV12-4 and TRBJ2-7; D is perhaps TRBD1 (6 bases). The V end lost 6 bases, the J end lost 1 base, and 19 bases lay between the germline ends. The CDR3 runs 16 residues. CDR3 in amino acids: CASSAGQLKNSYEQYF. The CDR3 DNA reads TGTGCCAGCAGCGCCGGACAGCTGAAGAATTCCTACGAGCAGTACTTC.

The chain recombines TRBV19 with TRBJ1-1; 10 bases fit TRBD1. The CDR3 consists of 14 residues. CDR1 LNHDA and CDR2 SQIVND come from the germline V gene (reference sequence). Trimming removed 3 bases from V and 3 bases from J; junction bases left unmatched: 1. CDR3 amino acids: CASSMGTGDTEAFF. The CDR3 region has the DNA TGTGCCAGTAGTATGGGGACAGGGGACACTGAAGCTTTCTTT.

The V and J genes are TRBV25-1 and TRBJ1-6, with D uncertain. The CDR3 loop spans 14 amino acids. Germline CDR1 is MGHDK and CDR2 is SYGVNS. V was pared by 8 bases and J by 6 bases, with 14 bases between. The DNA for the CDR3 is TGTGCCAGCTCCCCACGCGCCTTTAATTCACCCCTCCACTTT. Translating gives CASSPRAFNSPLHF.

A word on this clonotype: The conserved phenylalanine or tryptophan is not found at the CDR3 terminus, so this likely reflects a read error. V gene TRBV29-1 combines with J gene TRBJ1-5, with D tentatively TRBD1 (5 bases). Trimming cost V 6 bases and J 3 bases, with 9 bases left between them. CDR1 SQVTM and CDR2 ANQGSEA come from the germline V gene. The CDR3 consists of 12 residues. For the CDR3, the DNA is TGCAGCGTAGGGGCAGCCAATCAGCCCCAGCATCTT. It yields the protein CSVGAANQPQHL.

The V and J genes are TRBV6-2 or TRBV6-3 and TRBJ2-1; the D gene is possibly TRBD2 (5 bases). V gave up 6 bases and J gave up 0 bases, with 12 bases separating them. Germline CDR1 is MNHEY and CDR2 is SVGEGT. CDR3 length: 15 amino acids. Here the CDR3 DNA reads TGTGCCAGCAGGCAGAGCGGAAGCTCCTACAATGAGCAGTTCTTC. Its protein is CASRQSGSSYNEQFF.

The CDR3 nucleotides read TGTGCCAGCAGCTTAGGGGCGGGTGATACGCAGTATTTT. This gives the protein CASSLGAGDTQYF. The chain couples TRBV7-9 to TRBJ2-3; D perhaps matches TRBD2 (5 bases). Trimming removed 1 base at V and 6 bases at J, with 8 bases between. Germline V gene data show CDR1 as SEHNR and CDR2 as FQNEAQ (reference sequence). The CDR3 runs to 13 residues. The entire variable domain, with the rest obtained from reference TRBV7-9 and TRBJ2-3, is as follows: DTGVSQNPRHKITKRGQNVTFRCDPISEHNRLYWYRQTLGQGPEFLTYFQNEAQLEKSRLLSDRFSAERPKGSFSTLEIQRTEQGDSAMYLCASSLGAGDTQYFGPGTRLTVL.

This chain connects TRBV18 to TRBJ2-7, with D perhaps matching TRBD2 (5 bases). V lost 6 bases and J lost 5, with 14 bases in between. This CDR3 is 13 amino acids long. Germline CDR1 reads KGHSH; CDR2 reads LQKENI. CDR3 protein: CASSTETGNEQYF. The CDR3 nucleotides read TGTGCCAGCTCGACCGAGACCGGGAACGAGCAGTACTTC.

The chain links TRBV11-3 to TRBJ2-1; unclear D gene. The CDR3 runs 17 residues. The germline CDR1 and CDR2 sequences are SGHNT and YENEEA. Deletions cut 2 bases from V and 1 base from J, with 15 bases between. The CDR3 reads CASSLFGLTKSYNEQFF. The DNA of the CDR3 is TGTGCCAGCAGCTTATTCGGTTTGACAAAATCCTACAATGAGCAGTTCTTC.

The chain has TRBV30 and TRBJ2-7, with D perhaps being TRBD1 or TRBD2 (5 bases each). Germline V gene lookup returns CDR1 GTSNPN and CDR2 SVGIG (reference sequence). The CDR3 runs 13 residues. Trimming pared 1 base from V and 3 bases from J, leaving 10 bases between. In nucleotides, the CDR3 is TGTGCCTGGAGTGACGGGGCGCTCTACGAGCAGTACTTC. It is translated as CAWSDGALYEQYF.

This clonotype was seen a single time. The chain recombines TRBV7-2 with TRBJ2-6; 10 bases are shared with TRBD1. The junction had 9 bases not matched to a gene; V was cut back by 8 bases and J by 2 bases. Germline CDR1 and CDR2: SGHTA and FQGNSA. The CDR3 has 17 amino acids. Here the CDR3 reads CASASGTGVPGANVLTF. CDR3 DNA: TGTGCCAGCGCGTCCGGGACAGGGGTTCCTGGGGCCAACGTCCTGACTTTC.

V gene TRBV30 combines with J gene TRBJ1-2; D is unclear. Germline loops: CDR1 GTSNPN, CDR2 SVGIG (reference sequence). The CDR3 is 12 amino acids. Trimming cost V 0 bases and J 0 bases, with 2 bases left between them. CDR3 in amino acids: CAWSVSNYGYTF. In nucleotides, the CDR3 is TGTGCCTGGAGTGTCTCTAACTATGGCTACACCTTC.